This T cell receptor (beta chain) was sequenced during a study of T cells after yellow fever vaccination. TCRdb called the 5' RACE reads again in MiXCR, with one record for every CDR3 protein. The table records 100,000 to 150,000 distinct CDR3 sequences, more than 7.5% of them present only once. CDR1 SEHNR and CDR2 FQNEAQ come from the germline V gene (reference sequence). The CDR3 runs 15 residues. After removal of 4 bases from V and 7 bases from J, the junction contained 8 bases not matched to a gene. This clonotype was detected ten times or more. The receptor was isolated from a man aged 18 to 30 who received the YFV17D yellow fever vaccine. The sample here was CD8+ T cells sorted from PBMCs, taken on the day of the yellow fever booster vaccination. The rearrangement uses TRBV7-9 and TRBJ2-1; 9 positions match TRBD1. The CDR3 DNA follows: TGTGCCAGCAGCTCCCGGGACAGGGTCTGGAATGAGCAGTTCTTC. Encoded protein: CASSSRDRVWNEQFF.